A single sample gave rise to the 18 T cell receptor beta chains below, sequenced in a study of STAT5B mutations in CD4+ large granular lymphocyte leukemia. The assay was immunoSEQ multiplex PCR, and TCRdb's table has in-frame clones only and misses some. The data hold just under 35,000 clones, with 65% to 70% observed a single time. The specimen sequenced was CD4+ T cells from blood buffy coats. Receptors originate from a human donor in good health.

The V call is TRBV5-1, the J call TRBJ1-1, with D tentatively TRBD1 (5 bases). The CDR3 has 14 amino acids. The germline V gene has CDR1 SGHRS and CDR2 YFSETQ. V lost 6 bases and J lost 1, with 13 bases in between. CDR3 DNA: TGCGCCAGCACCTGGACCCAGGGGAACACTGAAGCTTTCTTT. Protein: CASTWTQGNTEAFF.

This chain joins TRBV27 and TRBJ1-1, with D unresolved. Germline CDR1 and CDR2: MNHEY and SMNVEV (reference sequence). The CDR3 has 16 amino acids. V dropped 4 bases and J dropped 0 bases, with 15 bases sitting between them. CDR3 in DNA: TGTGCCAGCAGTTCGGCCGGGGTTCGCATGAACACTGAAGCTTTCTTT. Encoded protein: CASSSAGVRMNTEAFF.

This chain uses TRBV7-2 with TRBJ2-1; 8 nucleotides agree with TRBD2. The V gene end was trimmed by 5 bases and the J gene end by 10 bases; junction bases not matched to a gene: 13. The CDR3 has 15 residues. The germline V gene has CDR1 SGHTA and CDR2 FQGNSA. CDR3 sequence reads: CASSPGGAGVREQFF. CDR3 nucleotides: TGTGCCAGCAGCCCCGGGGGAGCGGGAGTAAGGGAGCAGTTCTTC.

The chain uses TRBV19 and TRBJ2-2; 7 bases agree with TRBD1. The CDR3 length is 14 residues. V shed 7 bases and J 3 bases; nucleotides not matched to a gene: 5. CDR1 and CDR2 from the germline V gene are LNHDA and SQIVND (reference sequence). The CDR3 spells CASTRQGDTGELFF. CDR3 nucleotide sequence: TGTGCCAGTACGAGGCAGGGGGACACCGGGGAGCTGTTTTTT.

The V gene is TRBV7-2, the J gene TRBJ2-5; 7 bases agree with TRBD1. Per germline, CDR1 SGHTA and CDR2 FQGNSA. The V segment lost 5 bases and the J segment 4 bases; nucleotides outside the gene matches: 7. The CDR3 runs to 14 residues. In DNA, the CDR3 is TGTGCCAGCAGCGTACAGGGGTTGGGAGAGACCCAGTACTTC. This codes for CASSVQGLGETQYF.

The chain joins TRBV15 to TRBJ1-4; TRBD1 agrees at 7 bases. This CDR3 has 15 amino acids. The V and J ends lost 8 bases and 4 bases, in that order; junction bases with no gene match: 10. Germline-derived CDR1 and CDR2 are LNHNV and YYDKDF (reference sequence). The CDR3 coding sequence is TGTGCCACCCAAGCGAGGACAGGAAATAATGAAAAACTGTTTTTT. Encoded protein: CATQARTGNNEKLFF. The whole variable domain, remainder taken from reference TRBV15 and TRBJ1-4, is DAMVIQNPRYQVTQFGKPVTLSCSQTLNHNVMYWYQQKSSQAPKLLFHYYDKDFNNEADTPDNFQSRRPNTSFCFLDIRSPGLGDTAMYLCATQARTGNNEKLFFGSGTQLSVL.

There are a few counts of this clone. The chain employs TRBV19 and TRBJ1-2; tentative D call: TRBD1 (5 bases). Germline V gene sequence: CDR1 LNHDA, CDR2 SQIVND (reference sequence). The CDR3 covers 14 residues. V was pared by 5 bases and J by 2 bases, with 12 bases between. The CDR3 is CASSLATENYGYTF. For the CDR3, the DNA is TGTGCCAGTAGTCTAGCGACAGAGAACTATGGCTACACCTTC.

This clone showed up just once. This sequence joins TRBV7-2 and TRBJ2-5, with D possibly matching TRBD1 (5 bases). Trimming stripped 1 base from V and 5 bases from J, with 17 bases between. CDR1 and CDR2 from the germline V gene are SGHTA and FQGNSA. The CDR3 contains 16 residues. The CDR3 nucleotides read TGTGCCAGCAGCTTAGTTCCAGGGTTCCTGAAGGAGACCCAGTACTTC. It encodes CASSLVPGFLKETQYF. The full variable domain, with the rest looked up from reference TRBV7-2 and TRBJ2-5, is GAGVSQSPSNKVTEKGKDVELRCDPISGHTALYWYRQSLGQGLEFLIYFQGNSAPDKSGLPSDRFSAERTGGSVSTLTIQRTQQEDSAVYLCASSLVPGFLKETQYFGPGTRLLVL.

The chain's CDR3 is CASSDPRPGGELFF. In nucleotides, the CDR3 is TGTGCCAGCAGTGACCCCCGCCCGGGCGGGGAGCTGTTTTTT. The chain employs TRBV6-1 and TRBJ2-2, with D uncertain. Germline values: CDR1 MNHNS, CDR2 SASEGT. With 3 bases removed from V and 7 bases from J, the gap between germline ends came to 12 bases. There are 14 residues in the CDR3.

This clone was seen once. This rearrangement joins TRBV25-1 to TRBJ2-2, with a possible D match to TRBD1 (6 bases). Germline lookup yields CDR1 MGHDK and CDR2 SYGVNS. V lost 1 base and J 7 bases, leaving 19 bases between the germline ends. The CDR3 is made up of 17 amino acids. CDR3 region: CASSEFLGQLGDGELFF. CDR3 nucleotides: TGTGCCAGCAGTGAATTCCTCGGACAGCTCGGGGACGGGGAGCTGTTTTTT.

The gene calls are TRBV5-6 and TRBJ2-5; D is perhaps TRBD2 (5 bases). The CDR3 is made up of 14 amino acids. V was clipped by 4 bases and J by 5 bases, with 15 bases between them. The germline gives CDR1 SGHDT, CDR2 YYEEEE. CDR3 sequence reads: CASSPKRGWETQYF. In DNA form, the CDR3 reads TGTGCCAGCAGCCCTAAGAGAGGGTGGGAGACCCAGTACTTC.

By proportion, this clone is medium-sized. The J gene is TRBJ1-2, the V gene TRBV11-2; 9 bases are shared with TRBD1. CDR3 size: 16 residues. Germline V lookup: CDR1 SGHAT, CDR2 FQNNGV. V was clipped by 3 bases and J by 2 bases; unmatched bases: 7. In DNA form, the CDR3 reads TGTGCCAGCAGCTTGGCCGGGACAGGGACAAACTATGGCTACACCTTC. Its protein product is CASSLAGTGTNYGYTF.

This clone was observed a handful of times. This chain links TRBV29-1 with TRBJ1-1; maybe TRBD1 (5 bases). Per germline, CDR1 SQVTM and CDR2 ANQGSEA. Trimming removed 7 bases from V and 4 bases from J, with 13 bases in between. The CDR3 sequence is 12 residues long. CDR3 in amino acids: CSERPGPTEAFF. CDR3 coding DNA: TGCAGCGAGCGACCGGGACCCACTGAAGCTTTCTTT.

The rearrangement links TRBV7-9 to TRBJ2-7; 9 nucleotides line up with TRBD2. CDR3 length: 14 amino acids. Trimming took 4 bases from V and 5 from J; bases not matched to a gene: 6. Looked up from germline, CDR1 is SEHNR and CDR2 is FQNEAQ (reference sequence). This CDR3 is CASSSRGGPHEQYF. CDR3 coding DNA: TGTGCCAGCAGCTCGCGGGGGGGCCCCCACGAGCAGTACTTC.

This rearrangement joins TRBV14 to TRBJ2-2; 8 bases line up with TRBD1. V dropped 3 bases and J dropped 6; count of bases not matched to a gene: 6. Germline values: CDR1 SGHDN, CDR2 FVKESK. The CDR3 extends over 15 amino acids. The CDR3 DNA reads TGTGCCAGCAGCCAGTGGACAGGGTTATCCGGGGAGCTGTTTTTT. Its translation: CASSQWTGLSGELFF.

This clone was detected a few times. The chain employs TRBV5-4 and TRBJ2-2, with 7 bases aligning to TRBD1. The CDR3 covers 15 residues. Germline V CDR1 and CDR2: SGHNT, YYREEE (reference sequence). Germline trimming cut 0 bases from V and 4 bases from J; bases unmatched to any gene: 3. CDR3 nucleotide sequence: TGTGCCAGCAGCTTGGAAGGGGGCGGCACCGGGGAGCTGTTTTTT. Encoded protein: CASSLEGGGTGELFF.

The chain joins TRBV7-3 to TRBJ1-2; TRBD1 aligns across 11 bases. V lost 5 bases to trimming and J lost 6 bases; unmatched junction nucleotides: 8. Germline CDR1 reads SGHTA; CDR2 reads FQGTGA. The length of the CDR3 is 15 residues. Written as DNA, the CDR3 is TGTGCCAGCAGCCCGATCCGGACAGGGGGCAATGGCTACACCTTC. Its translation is CASSPIRTGGNGYTF.

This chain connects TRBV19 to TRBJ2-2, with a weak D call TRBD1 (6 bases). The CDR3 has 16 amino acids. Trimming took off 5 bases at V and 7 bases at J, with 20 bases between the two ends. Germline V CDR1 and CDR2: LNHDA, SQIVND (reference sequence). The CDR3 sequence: CASSAQLTGYDGELFF. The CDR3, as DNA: TGTGCCAGTAGTGCGCAACTTACAGGGTATGACGGGGAGCTGTTTTTT.